Shown below are 27 T cell receptor beta chains from a single sample sequenced in a study of cytomegalovirus exposure and HLA in healthy donors. The repertoire was sequenced with immunoSEQ multiplex PCR; TCRdb's copy has only in-frame clones and lacks some. Of more than 250,000 clones in the sample, roughly 87% were seen once. Sequencing was done on a sample of PBMCs. Receptor source: a woman aged 30 to 39 in good health and CMV-seronegative.

DNA for the CDR3: TGTGCCATCAGTGATTGGACAGGGGAAAACTATGGCTACACCTTC. Residues: CAISDWTGENYGYTF. The rearrangement uses TRBV10-3 and TRBJ1-2, with 9 bases identical to TRBD1. The V segment lost 3 bases and the J segment 2 bases; nucleotides outside the gene matches: 4. The CDR3 is made up of 15 amino acids. Germline V gives CDR1 ENHRY, CDR2 SYGVKD.

The CDR3 sequence is CASSPQADGATDTQYF. The CDR3, as DNA: TGTGCCAGCTCACCACAGGCGGACGGGGCCACAGATACGCAGTATTTT. The chain uses TRBV18 and TRBJ2-3, with D tentatively TRBD1 or TRBD2 (5 bases each). V was shortened by 1 base and J by 2 bases, with 13 bases between the two germline ends. Germline V gene data show CDR1 as KGHSH and CDR2 as LQKENI. This CDR3 spans 16 amino acids. The full variable domain, rest sourced from reference TRBV18 and TRBJ2-3, is NAGVMQNPRHLVRRRGQEARLRCSPMKGHSHVYWYRQLPEEGLKFMVYLQKENIIDESGMPKERFSAEFPKEGPSILRIQQVVRGDSAAYFCASSPQADGATDTQYFGPGTRLTVL.

DNA of the CDR3: TGTGCCAGCAGTTCTTTTTGGCTAGCGGGAGGGGATACGCAGTATTTT. It codes for CASSSFWLAGGDTQYF. This chain uses TRBV27 with TRBJ2-3, with 12 bases aligning to TRBD2. Germline V gene data show CDR1 as MNHEY and CDR2 as SMNVEV (reference sequence). V dropped 4 bases and J dropped 6; count of bases not matched to a gene: 8. CDR3 length: 16 residues.

The chain recombines TRBV7-2 with TRBJ1-5, with D unclear. The CDR3 runs 15 residues. Trimming left V 0 bases short and J 0 bases short, with 6 bases between. The V gene's germline CDR1 is SGHTA and CDR2 FQGNSA. CDR3 sequence (DNA): TGTGCCAGCAGCTTAGCCGGCAGTAGCAATCAGCCCCAGCATTTT. Protein product: CASSLAGSSNQPQHF.

The chain recombines TRBV27 with TRBJ2-7; weak D call: TRBD2 (6 bases). Trimming stripped 4 bases from V and 0 bases from J, with 16 bases between. This CDR3 is built from 16 residues. Germline assignment: CDR1 MNHEY and CDR2 SMNVEV (reference sequence). The CDR3 reads CASSSHSGSFSYEQYF. DNA for the CDR3: TGTGCCAGCAGTTCCCATAGCGGATCATTCTCCTACGAGCAGTACTTC.

V and J are TRBV4-1 and TRBJ2-7, with 7 bases aligning to TRBD1. Losses at the gene ends were 4 bases for V and 5 bases for J; bases not matched to a gene: 11. Germline CDR1 reads MGHRA; CDR2 reads YSYEKL. CDR3 size: 15 residues. The CDR3 here is CASSRAVQGSNEQYF. As DNA, the CDR3 is TGCGCCAGCAGCCGAGCGGTACAGGGGAGCAACGAGCAGTACTTC.

J is TRBJ1-1 and V is TRBV30, with D possibly being TRBD1 (5 bases). Trimming stripped 0 bases from V and 1 base from J, with 9 bases between. CDR3 length equals 14 residues. From germline, CDR1 is GTSNPN and CDR2 SVGIG (reference sequence). CDR3 residues: CAWSVRQRNTEAFF. The DNA of the CDR3 is TGTGCCTGGAGTGTACGACAGCGGAACACTGAAGCTTTCTTT.

V and J are TRBV29-1 and TRBJ2-3; maybe TRBD2 (7 bases). The V gene lost 8 bases and the J gene lost 7 bases, with 16 bases spanning the gap. Per germline, CDR1 SQVTM and CDR2 ANQGSEA. There are 12 residues in the CDR3. This CDR3 reads CSTLRGANTQYF. CDR3 bases: TGCAGCACACTTCGGGGGGCAAATACGCAGTATTTT.

The CDR3 region has the DNA TGTGCCAGCAGTTTTTTTGTGGGTACGCAGTATTTT. Amino acid sequence: CASSFFVGTQYF. This chain uses TRBV28 with TRBJ2-3; D gene ambiguous. Germline V lookup: CDR1 MDHEN, CDR2 SYDVKM. Trimming pared 3 bases from V and 8 bases from J, leaving 9 bases between. CDR3 length: 12 residues.

The chain carries TRBV11-2 and TRBJ2-7; the D gene could be TRBD1 or TRBD2 (5 bases each). Trimming pared 1 base from V and 1 base from J, leaving 11 bases between. The CDR3 has 15 residues. In germline, CDR1 is SGHAT, CDR2 FQNNGV. Here the CDR3 reads CASSLAGAGSYEQYF. CDR3 nucleotides: TGTGCCAGCAGCTTAGCCGGGGCAGGATCCTACGAGCAGTACTTC.

The gene calls are TRBV9 and TRBJ2-3; 7 bases are a match to TRBD2. Germline assignment: CDR1 SGDLS and CDR2 YYNGEE. The ends lost 2 bases at V and 0 bases at J; junction bases unmatched: 6. The CDR3 length is 16 residues. CDR3 residues: CASSVVAGHSTDTQYF. In DNA, the CDR3 is TGTGCCAGCAGCGTGGTAGCGGGCCACAGCACAGATACGCAGTATTTT.

The V and J genes are TRBV19 and TRBJ2-7; possibly TRBD1 for D (5 bases). The CDR3 totals 13 residues. V shed 6 bases and J shed 2 bases, with 11 bases lying between them. Per germline, CDR1 LNHDA and CDR2 SQIVND (reference sequence). CDR3 in amino acids: CASSWGATYEQYF. CDR3 nucleotide sequence: TGTGCCAGTAGCTGGGGCGCGACCTACGAGCAGTACTTC.

Only a few counts were recorded for this clone. The CDR3 is CASGGKGSETQYF. CDR3 sequence (DNA): TGTGCTAGTGGAGGAAAGGGGTCAGAGACCCAGTACTTC. The chain has TRBV12-5 and TRBJ2-5, with D possibly TRBD1 on 5 matching bases. Germline V gene lookup returns CDR1 LGHNT and CDR2 FRNRAP. The V gene lost 6 bases and the J gene lost 4 bases, with 12 bases spanning the gap. The CDR3 covers 13 residues.

The V call is TRBV4-3, the J call TRBJ1-1, with D tentatively TRBD1 (5 bases). V was pared by 4 bases and J by 7 bases, with 19 bases between. The CDR3 totals 15 residues. The germline V gene has CDR1 LGHNA and CDR2 YSLEER. The CDR3 region has the DNA TGCGCCAGCAGCCGCCATCTGGGCGGGGCTAATGAAGCTTTCTTT. This translates into CASSRHLGGANEAFF.

The chain joins TRBV11-2 to TRBJ2-1; no clear D gene. Trimming took 5 bases from V and 4 from J, leaving 6 bases between them. CDR3 length: 12 residues. Germline V gene lookup returns CDR1 SGHAT and CDR2 FQNNGV. The CDR3 region is CASSIGYNEQFF. In DNA, the CDR3 is TGTGCCAGCAGCATCGGGTACAATGAGCAGTTCTTC.

J is TRBJ2-3 and V is TRBV5-1; D may be TRBD1 or TRBD2 (5 bases each). The CDR3 extends over 14 amino acids. The germline V gene encodes CDR1 SGHRS and CDR2 YFSETQ. V was pared by 1 base and J by 2 bases, with 8 bases between. CDR3 nucleotide sequence: TGCGCCAGCAGCTTGAGAGGGGACACAGATACGCAGTATTTT. Translation: CASSLRGDTDTQYF.

The rearrangement links TRBV5-1 to TRBJ2-2; no reliable D call. Trimming stripped 9 bases from V and 6 bases from J, with 15 bases between. The germline CDR1 and CDR2 sequences are SGHRS and YFSETQ. CDR3 size: 13 residues. The CDR3 loop reads CATKNREAGELFF. DNA for the CDR3: TGCGCCACCAAGAACCGAGAGGCCGGGGAGCTGTTTTTT.

V usage is TRBV9 and J usage is TRBJ1-2; weak D call: TRBD1 (5 bases). The CDR3 is 14 residues long. V lost 0 bases and J lost 3, with 9 bases in between. Germline V gene sequence: CDR1 SGDLS, CDR2 YYNGEE. Here the CDR3 reads CASSVGGRDYGYTF. The CDR3 DNA reads TGTGCCAGCAGCGTAGGGGGCAGGGACTATGGCTACACCTTC.

This chain connects TRBV27 to TRBJ2-7; 12 bases line up with TRBD2. V trimming: 7 bases; J trimming: 7 bases; junction bases outside the gene matches: 8. This CDR3 spans 14 amino acids. The germline V gene has CDR1 MNHEY and CDR2 SMNVEV (reference sequence). The CDR3 loop is CASKRLAGEYEQYF. The DNA for the CDR3 is TGTGCCAGCAAGAGACTAGCGGGAGAGTATGAGCAGTACTTC.

The chain recombines TRBV6-6 with TRBJ2-1, with 11 bases aligning to TRBD2. Trimming cost V 7 bases and J 10 bases; bases outside gene matches: 15. The CDR3 covers 16 residues. Germline values: CDR1 MNHNY, CDR2 SVGAGI (reference sequence). The CDR3 DNA reads TGTGCCAGCATCGACGGGGTAGCGGGAGGGTACTGGGAGCAGTTCTTC. It yields the protein CASIDGVAGGYWEQFF.

The chain uses TRBV4-1 and TRBJ2-2, with 8 bases matching TRBD1. J was trimmed by 0 bases and V by 1 base; bases with no gene match: 1. Germline CDR1 reads MGHRA; CDR2 reads YSYEKL. The CDR3 has 16 amino acids. CDR3 residues: CASSQGTGPNTGELFF. The CDR3 region has the DNA TGCGCCAGCAGCCAAGGGACAGGGCCGAACACCGGGGAGCTGTTTTTT.

The rearrangement uses TRBV7-2 and TRBJ1-5; unclear D gene. This CDR3 spans 12 amino acids. Germline assignment: CDR1 SGHTA and CDR2 FQGNSA. The V end lost 1 base, the J end lost 6 bases, and 4 bases lay between the germline ends. DNA for the CDR3: TGTGCCAGCAGCTTAGATGGTCAGCCCCAGCATTTT. This encodes CASSLDGQPQHF.

A note on this clone: Other nucleotide sequences from this sample produce the same CDR3. This chain links TRBV5-1 with TRBJ2-3, with 7 bases aligning to TRBD1. The V segment lost 0 bases and the J segment 4 bases; nucleotides outside the gene matches: 2. The CDR3 sequence is 14 residues long. CDR1 and CDR2 (germline): SGHRS, YFSETQ. The CDR3 nucleotides are TGCGCCAGCAGCTTGGCTACAGGGGCAGATACGCAGTATTTT. Translating gives CASSLATGADTQYF.

This chain uses TRBV28 with TRBJ2-5, with 7 bases aligning to TRBD1. Germline CDR1 and CDR2: MDHEN and SYDVKM. Trimming took 5 bases from V and 2 from J; bases not matched to a gene: 8. This CDR3 has 15 amino acids. The CDR3 is CASSPWDSSQETQYF. CDR3 in DNA: TGTGCCAGCAGTCCATGGGACAGTTCACAAGAGACCCAGTACTTC.

J is TRBJ2-7 and V is TRBV7-8; D is perhaps TRBD2 (5 bases). The CDR3 is 15 amino acids. V dropped 1 base and J dropped 2 bases, with 12 bases sitting between them. The germline V gene encodes CDR1 SGHVS and CDR2 FQNEAQ. Written as DNA, the CDR3 is TGTGCCAGCAGCTTAGGGGCAGCGGCCGCCTACGAGCAGTACTTC. Encoded protein: CASSLGAAAAYEQYF.

This chain connects TRBV29-1 to TRBJ1-2; 10 bases line up with TRBD1. The J segment lost 6 bases and the V segment lost 2 bases, leaving 6 bases of the junction unmatched. This CDR3 has 14 residues. CDR1 and CDR2 (germline): SQVTM, ANQGSEA. In DNA, the CDR3 is TGCAGCGTTGAAATGGGGACAGGGGCGAATGGCTACACCTTC. Translation gives CSVEMGTGANGYTF.

In the case of this clone: Other DNA variants within this sample encode the same CDR3. The V call is TRBV18, the J call TRBJ2-3; D unclear. The CDR3 loop spans 12 amino acids. The V end lost 2 bases, the J end lost 4 bases, and 4 bases lay between the germline ends. Germline V gene data show CDR1 as KGHSH and CDR2 as LQKENI. This chain's CDR3 is CASSPGADTQYF. The CDR3 coding sequence is TGTGCCAGCTCACCAGGGGCAGATACGCAGTATTTT.